This T cell receptor beta chain was recovered during a study of T cells in tumors after PD-1 blockade. Findings and limits, study-wide: Roughly 42% of tumor TCR clonotypes were also found in blood.

Only in-frame clones appear in the TCRdb table, and some are missing; sequencing was by immunoSEQ multiplex PCR. The sample shows about 33,000 clones, over 75% of them seen only once. For this clone: Antigen: not known.

Tumor or blood genomic DNA was sequenced, with inputs of roughly 616 ng to 6,004 ng. V lost 8 bases and J 0 bases, leaving 11 bases between the germline ends. Germline-derived CDR1 and CDR2 are SGHTA and FQGNSA. The CDR3 consists of 13 residues. J is TRBJ2-7 and V is TRBV7-2; no reliable D call. This specimen was PBMCs, taken before anti-PD-1 treatment. This clonotype was obtained from a human donor with basal cell carcinoma. The CDR3: CASRGVSSYEQYF. The DNA of the CDR3 is TGTGCCAGCCGTGGGGTCTCCTCCTACGAGCAGTACTTC.